Below are 30 T cell receptor beta chains sequenced from a single sample in a study of T cell repertoires in cytomegalovirus infection. Each CDR3 protein gets one entry after TCRdb re-called the reads with MiXCR. Here the sample spans about 250,000 distinct CDR3 sequences, about a sixth being singletons. What was sequenced was CD8+ T cells from PBMCs. These receptors originate from a human donor in good health (CMV status not recorded). Some clones in this sample may be carry-over from other donors' samples.

This clonotype was observed at least ten times. This chain connects TRBV14 to TRBJ2-7; no clear D gene. CDR1 is SGHDN and CDR2 is FVKESK in the germline V gene. This CDR3 comprises 11 residues. Trimming took off 2 bases at V and 3 bases at J, with 2 bases between the two ends. The CDR3 DNA reads as TGTGCCAGCAGCCAAAACTACGAGCAGTACTTC. Its protein product is CASSQNYEQYF.

This clonotype has a count of ten or more. The chain has TRBV20-1 and TRBJ2-1; 16 nucleotides agree with TRBD2. Germline values: CDR1 DFQATT, CDR2 SNEGSKA (reference sequence). This CDR3 is built from 14 residues. J was trimmed by 10 bases and V by 1 base; bases with no gene match: 1. The DNA of the CDR3 is TGCAGTGCTAGAGTGGGACTAGCGGGGGGGGAGCAGTTCTTC. This codes for CSARVGLAGGEQFF.

This clonotype has ten or more counts. The chain uses TRBV7-2 and TRBJ2-3, with 8 bases identical to TRBD1. Germline loops: CDR1 SGHTA, CDR2 FQGNSA. The CDR3 contains 14 residues. V dropped 5 bases and J dropped 13; count of bases not matched to a gene: 14. The CDR3 DNA is TGTGCCAGCAGCCGAGGACAGGGCAGGCTTGGAAAGTATTTT. Its translation: CASSRGQGRLGKYF.

This clonotype was observed at least ten times. The chain has TRBV7-6 and TRBJ1-2; D is undetermined. The V gene's germline CDR1 is SGHVS and CDR2 FNYEAQ. The CDR3 totals 13 residues. Trimming removed 5 bases from V and 2 bases from J, with 9 bases in between. In DNA form, the CDR3 reads TGTGCCAGCAGCCAGGAACAGAACTATGGCTACACCTTC. Its protein product is CASSQEQNYGYTF.

This clonotype was picked up a small number of times. The chain links TRBV4-1 to TRBJ2-7; 10 nucleotides agree with TRBD1. The CDR3 covers 14 residues. Germline loops: CDR1 MGHRA, CDR2 YSYEKL. The junction had 4 bases not matched to a gene; V was cut back by 4 bases and J by 4 bases. The CDR3 sequence: CASSPRQGAYEQYF. CDR3 coding DNA: TGCGCCAGCAGCCCTCGACAGGGGGCTTACGAGCAGTACTTC.

This clonotype has ten or more counts. The chain joins TRBV19 to TRBJ1-1; possible D gene TRBD1, 6 bases. The CDR3 is made up of 15 amino acids. V lost 3 bases to trimming and J lost 1 base, with 12 bases between them. Looked up from germline, CDR1 is LNHDA and CDR2 is SQIVND (reference sequence). In DNA, the CDR3 is TGTGCCAGTAGTATGGCGGCAGGGGCGAACACTGAAGCTTTCTTT. Amino acids: CASSMAAGANTEAFF. The full variable domain, its missing parts supplied by reference TRBV19 and TRBJ1-1, is DGGITQSPKYLFRKEGQNVTLSCEQNLNHDAMYWYRQDPGQGLRLIYYSQIVNDFQKGDIAEGYSVSREKKESFPLTVTSAQKNPTAFYLCASSMAAGANTEAFFGQGTRLTVV.

This clonotype was seen repeatedly, ten times or more. The rearrangement links TRBV5-6 to TRBJ1-2; 8 bases are a match to TRBD1. Germline V CDR1 and CDR2: SGHDT, YYEEEE. This CDR3 is built from 12 residues. J gave up 6 bases and V 4 bases, and 2 bases lay outside the gene matches. The CDR3 reads CASSATGDGYTF. CDR3 DNA: TGTGCCAGCAGCGCGACAGGGGATGGCTACACCTTC. The entire variable domain, with the rest obtained from reference TRBV5-6 and TRBJ1-2, is as follows: DAGVTQSPTHLIKTRGQQVTLRCSPKSGHDTVSWYQQALGQGPQFIFQYYEEEERQRGNFPDRFSGHQFPNYSSELNVNALLLGDSALYLCASSATGDGYTFGSGTRLTVV.

The CDR3 region has the DNA TGTGCCAGCAGCAGGGGGGCGGGGGAGCAGTACTTC. Protein sequence: CASSRGAGEQYF. The chain employs TRBV6-6 and TRBJ2-7; possibly TRBD1 for D (7 bases). In germline, CDR1 is MNHNY, CDR2 SVGAGI (reference sequence). The CDR3 consists of 12 residues. Trimming removed 6 bases from V and 7 bases from J, with 13 bases in between.

This clonotype has ten or more counts. The genes are TRBV28 and TRBJ2-3; 8 nucleotides align to TRBD2. Trimming at V came to 3 bases and at J to 1 base, leaving 9 bases not matched to a gene. Looked up from germline, CDR1 is MDHEN and CDR2 is SYDVKM. The CDR3 contains 17 residues. CDR3 residues: CASSFPTGLGGTDTQYF. The CDR3 DNA is TGTGCCAGCAGTTTTCCAACGGGACTAGGAGGCACAGATACGCAGTATTTT.

V usage is TRBV29-1 and J usage is TRBJ1-2; possible D gene TRBD1, 6 bases. Trimming stripped 0 bases from V and 4 bases from J, with 15 bases between. The germline CDR1 and CDR2 sequences are SQVTM and ANQGSEA. The CDR3 spans 15 residues. The CDR3 loop is CSVEEDFRGSYGYTF. DNA for the CDR3: TGCAGCGTTGAAGAGGACTTCAGGGGAAGCTATGGCTACACCTTC.

For this clonotype: An end of the junction does not agree with germline; a read error may underlie this. The chain joins TRBV25-1 to TRBJ2-7; D is possibly TRBD1 (6 bases). The CDR3 covers 12 residues. Germline V lookup: CDR1 MGHDK, CDR2 SYGVNS. CDR3 coding DNA: TGTGTCAGCAGTGAAGGGGGCTACGAGCAGTACTTC. This translates into CVSSEGGYEQYF.

The V and J genes are TRBV9 and TRBJ1-3, with D unclear. The germline CDR1 and CDR2 sequences are SGDLS and YYNGEE. CDR3 length: 16 amino acids. V was cut by 3 bases and J by 0 bases, with 13 bases left in between. This CDR3 is CASSASDGISGNTIYF. For the CDR3, the DNA is TGTGCCAGCAGCGCCTCGGACGGGATCTCTGGAAACACCATATATTTT.

This clonotype has at least ten counts. CDR3 region: CASSSTTGTGTGELFF. The DNA for the CDR3 is TGTGCCAGCAGCAGCACGACAGGGACCGGCACCGGGGAGCTGTTTTTT. V gene TRBV7-9 combines with J gene TRBJ2-2; 7 bases map to TRBD1. Per the germline V gene, CDR1 is SEHNR and CDR2 is FQNEAQ (reference sequence). The CDR3 is 16 residues long. V shed 5 bases and J 4 bases; nucleotides not matched to a gene: 10.

This clonotype was detected only a few times. The gene calls are TRBV7-9 and TRBJ2-1; 10 bases align to TRBD2. With V trimmed by 5 bases and J by 0 bases, 4 bases remained unmatched. Germline lookup yields CDR1 SEHNR and CDR2 FQNEAQ (reference sequence). This CDR3 contains 16 residues. The CDR3 bases are TGTGCCAGCAGCCACAGACTAGCGGGCTCCTACAATGAGCAGTTCTTC. It translates to CASSHRLAGSYNEQFF.

This clonotype has a handful of counts. The chain has TRBV20-1 and TRBJ2-3; 8 nucleotides match TRBD1. Trimming at V came to 3 bases and at J to 5 bases, leaving 7 bases not matched to a gene. CDR1 is DFQATT and CDR2 is SNEGSKA in the germline V gene (reference sequence). The CDR3 is made up of 14 amino acids. The CDR3 spells CSARFRGLGDTQYF. As DNA, the CDR3 is TGCAGTGCTAGGTTCAGGGGGCTTGGAGATACGCAGTATTTT.

There are many counts of this clonotype. The rearrangement joins TRBV7-9 to TRBJ1-2; D is unresolved. The CDR3 runs 13 residues. The germline CDR1 and CDR2 sequences are SEHNR and FQNEAQ (reference sequence). The V end lost 1 base, the J end lost 5 bases, and 8 bases lay between the germline ends. The CDR3 spells CASSLGPTYGYTF. The CDR3 DNA reads TGTGCCAGCAGCTTAGGACCTACTTATGGCTACACCTTC.

The chain recombines TRBV15 with TRBJ1-5, with 7 nucleotides matching TRBD1. The CDR3 totals 17 residues. Germline CDR1 is LNHNV and CDR2 is YYDKDF (reference sequence). J gave up 2 bases and V 0 bases, and 7 bases lay outside the gene matches. For the CDR3, the DNA is TGTGCCACCAGCAGAGATCGATCCGGGACAGGCAATCAGCCCCAGCATTTT. It specifies CATSRDRSGTGNQPQHF.

This clonotype has at least ten counts. The chain uses TRBV5-5 and TRBJ1-1, with 7 nucleotides matching TRBD1. V lost 0 bases and J lost 7; bases outside the gene matches: 6. CDR3 length: 14 amino acids. Germline V gives CDR1 SGHKS, CDR2 YYEKEE (reference sequence). The CDR3 coding sequence is TGTGCCAGCAGCTTGGCGACAGGGTCGATTGAAGCTTTCTTT. It codes for CASSLATGSIEAFF.

In DNA form, the CDR3 reads TGCAGTGCTACCGGGACTAGCGGGGGGACTATAGAGTTCACAGATACGCAGTATTTT. Residues: CSATGTSGGTIEFTDTQYF. The genes are TRBV20-1 and TRBJ2-3, with 15 bases aligning to TRBD2. Losses at the gene ends were 4 bases for V and 2 bases for J; bases not matched to a gene: 13. The CDR3 loop spans 19 amino acids. Per germline, CDR1 DFQATT and CDR2 SNEGSKA (reference sequence).

The V call is TRBV7-9, the J call TRBJ1-1; D possibly corresponds to TRBD1 (5 bases). CDR1 and CDR2 from the germline V gene are SEHNR and FQNEAQ (reference sequence). Between the trimmed V and J ends, which lost 5 bases and 7 bases, there was a span of 14 bases. CDR3 size: 13 residues. The CDR3 DNA is TGTGCCAGCAGCCCCCGTGGGGGGAGTGAAGCTTTCTTT. It encodes CASSPRGGSEAFF.

This clonotype was seen at least ten times. V is TRBV19 and J is TRBJ1-1, with D perhaps matching TRBD1 (5 bases). CDR1 and CDR2 from the germline V gene are LNHDA and SQIVND (reference sequence). Trimming shortened V by 6 bases and J by 1 base, and 9 bases separated the two germline ends. The CDR3 contains 13 residues. CDR3 loop: CASRPGGNTEAFF. CDR3 in DNA: TGTGCCAGTAGACCGGGGGGGAACACTGAAGCTTTCTTT.

This clonotype was seen a few times. The chain links TRBV10-2 to TRBJ1-1, with TRBD1 matching 9 bases. Germline V lookup: CDR1 WSHSY, CDR2 SAAADI. This CDR3 is built from 15 residues. With 0 bases clipped from V and 5 bases from J, the junction kept 4 bases outside the gene matches. The chain's CDR3 is CASSESPDRGTEAFF. In DNA, the CDR3 is TGCGCCAGCAGTGAGTCCCCGGACAGGGGAACTGAAGCTTTCTTT.

Ten or more counts support this clonotype. The chain employs TRBV7-6 and TRBJ2-3; 7 bases agree with TRBD1. Germline values: CDR1 SGHVS, CDR2 FNYEAQ. After removal of 3 bases from V and 0 bases from J, the junction contained 3 bases not matched to a gene. This CDR3 region has 15 residues. Written as DNA, the CDR3 is TGTGCCAGCAGCTTCCTACAGGGGAGCACAGATACGCAGTATTTT. It encodes CASSFLQGSTDTQYF. The whole variable domain, remainder taken from reference TRBV7-6 and TRBJ2-3, is GAGVSQSPRYKVTKRGQDVALRCDPISGHVSLYWYRQALGQGPEFLTYFNYEAQQDKSGLPNDRFSAERPEGSISTLTIQRTEQRDSAMYRCASSFLQGSTDTQYFGPGTRLTVL.

The chain joins TRBV9 to TRBJ2-7; D is tentatively TRBD1 or TRBD2 (6 bases each). V lost 1 base, J lost 2 bases, and 10 bases lay in between. Germline V gene sequence: CDR1 SGDLS, CDR2 YYNGEE. This CDR3 comprises 14 residues. The CDR3 spells CASSVSGGPYEQYF. As DNA, the CDR3 is TGTGCCAGCAGCGTATCCGGGGGCCCCTACGAGCAGTACTTC. The full variable domain, completed using reference TRBV9 and TRBJ2-7, is DSGVTQTPKHLITATGQRVTLRCSPRSGDLSVYWYQQSLDQGLQFLIQYYNGEERAKGNILERFSAQQFPDLHSELNLSSLELGDSALYFCASSVSGGPYEQYFGPGTRLTVT.

The rearrangement uses TRBV14 and TRBJ2-1, with D tentatively TRBD1 (6 bases). The CDR3 runs to 20 residues. The V gene lost 4 bases and the J gene lost 3 bases, with 28 bases spanning the gap. The germline gives CDR1 SGHDN, CDR2 FVKESK. For the CDR3, the DNA is TGTGCCAGCAGCCCGCTTGGGGGCCTTTTAACTTTCATCCACTACAATGAGCAGTTCTTC. Translating gives CASSPLGGLLTFIHYNEQFF.

In its sample, this clonotype was seen many times. The chain is built from TRBV28 and TRBJ2-5; no firm D call. The germline CDR1 and CDR2 sequences are MDHEN and SYDVKM. The V end lost 3 bases, the J end lost 0 bases, and 11 bases lay between the germline ends. This CDR3 is 15 amino acids long. CDR3 sequence (DNA): TGTGCCAGCAGTTTTCTGTTGGGGTACCAAGAGACCCAGTACTTC. This translates into CASSFLLGYQETQYF.

In this sample, this clonotype turned up many times. The V gene is TRBV29-1, the J gene TRBJ1-1; 12 nucleotides agree with TRBD1. The V segment lost 5 bases and the J segment 1 base; nucleotides outside the gene matches: 5. Germline V gives CDR1 SQVTM, CDR2 ANQGSEA. The CDR3 length is 15 residues. The chain's CDR3 is CSVTGTGGRNTEAFF. For the CDR3, the DNA is TGCAGCGTTACCGGGACAGGGGGCAGGAACACTGAAGCTTTCTTT.

This sequence joins TRBV28 and TRBJ2-2; 8 nucleotides match TRBD1. The CDR3 covers 16 residues. The trim removed 1 base at V and 5 bases at J, leaving 6 bases unmatched. Germline V gene sequence: CDR1 MDHEN, CDR2 SYDVKM. The CDR3 loop is CASSLYRDRLTGELFF. The CDR3 nucleotides read TGTGCCAGCAGTTTATACAGGGACAGGCTAACCGGGGAGCTGTTTTTT.

This clonotype was observed a handful of times. The rearrangement links TRBV5-1 to TRBJ2-1; 8 positions match TRBD2. Germline V lookup: CDR1 SGHRS, CDR2 YFSETQ. The CDR3 runs 16 residues. With 4 bases clipped from V and 9 bases from J, the junction kept 15 bases outside the gene matches. The CDR3 here is CASSPVIGGAQGEQFF. Here the CDR3 DNA reads TGCGCCAGCAGCCCAGTGATCGGGGGGGCCCAGGGTGAGCAGTTCTTC.

The chain uses TRBV6-2 or TRBV6-3 and TRBJ1-1; possible D gene TRBD1, 6 bases. V lost 7 bases to trimming and J lost 7 bases, with 13 bases between them. Per germline, CDR1 MNHEY and CDR2 SVGEGT. The CDR3 has 12 amino acids. CDR3 coding DNA: TGTGCCAGCACAAAGGGGGGTCTTGAAGCTTTCTTT. Translating it yields CASTKGGLEAFF.